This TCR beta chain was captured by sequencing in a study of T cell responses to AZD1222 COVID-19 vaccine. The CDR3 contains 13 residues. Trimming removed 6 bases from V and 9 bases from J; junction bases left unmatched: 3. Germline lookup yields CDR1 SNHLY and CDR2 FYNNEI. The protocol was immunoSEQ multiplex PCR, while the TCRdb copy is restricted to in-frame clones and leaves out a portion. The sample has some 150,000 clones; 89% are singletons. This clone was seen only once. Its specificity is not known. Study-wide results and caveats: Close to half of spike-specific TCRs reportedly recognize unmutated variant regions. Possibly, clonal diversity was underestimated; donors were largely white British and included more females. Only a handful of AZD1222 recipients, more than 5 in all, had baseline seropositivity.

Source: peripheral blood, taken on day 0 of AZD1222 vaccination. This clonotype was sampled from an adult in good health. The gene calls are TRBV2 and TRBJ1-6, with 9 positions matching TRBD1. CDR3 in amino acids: CASSGQGSSPLHF. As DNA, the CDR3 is TGTGCCAGCAGCGGACAGGGGAGTTCACCCCTCCACTTT.